This T cell receptor beta chain was captured by sequencing in a study of cytomegalovirus exposure and HLA in healthy donors. The study, taken as a whole, reports: Sequencing likely generated an artifact that appeared as a cluster of highly shared sequence variants.

The PCR made use of 60 Vbeta and 13 Jbeta primers. Some clones are missing from TCRdb's copy, which holds only in-frame ones; the method was immunoSEQ multiplex PCR. The table lists about 140,000 clones, about 80% of them singletons. With regard to this clone: Its antigen is not known.

V lost 0 bases and J 4 bases, leaving 14 bases between the germline ends. The CDR3 totals 16 residues. Germline V gene lookup returns CDR1 SGDLS and CDR2 YYNGEE. The specimen was PBMCs. This sequence originates from a man between 25 and 39 years old in good health and CMV-seropositive. This chain joins TRBV9 and TRBJ2-1; D is perhaps TRBD1 (6 bases). The DNA of the CDR3 is TGTGCCAGCAGCGTAGAAATTCGCCAGGGGTACAATGAGCAGTTCTTC. Amino acids: CASSVEIRQGYNEQFF.